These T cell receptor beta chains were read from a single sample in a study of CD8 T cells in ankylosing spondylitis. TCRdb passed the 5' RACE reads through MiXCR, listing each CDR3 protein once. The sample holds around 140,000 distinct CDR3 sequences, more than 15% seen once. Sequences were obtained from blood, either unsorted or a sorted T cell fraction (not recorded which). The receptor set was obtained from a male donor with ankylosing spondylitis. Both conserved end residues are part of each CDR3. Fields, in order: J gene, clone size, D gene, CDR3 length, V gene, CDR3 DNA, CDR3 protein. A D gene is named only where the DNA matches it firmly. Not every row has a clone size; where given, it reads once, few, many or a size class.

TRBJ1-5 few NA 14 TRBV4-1 TGCGCCAGCAGCCAGACTCGAGGGCTTCAGCCCCAGCATTTT CASSQTRGLQPQHF
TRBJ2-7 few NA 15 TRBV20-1 TGCAGTGCTAGAGAGTCCGGGACTCCTACCTACGAGCAGTACTTC CSARESGTPTYEQYF
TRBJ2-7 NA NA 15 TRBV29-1 TGCAGCGTTCTAGACCAGCGGGCAGCATGGTATGAGCAGTACTTC CSVLDQRAAWYEQYF
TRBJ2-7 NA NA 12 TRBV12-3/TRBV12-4 TGTGCCAGCAGCACAGATGAACGCGAGCAGTACTTC CASSTDEREQYF
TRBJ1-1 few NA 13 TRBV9 TGTGCCAGCAGCGTCGGGACCCACACTGAAGCTTTCTTT CASSVGTHTEAFF
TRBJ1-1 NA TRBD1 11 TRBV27 TGTGCCAGCAGCCGGACAGGGCAAGCTTTCTTT CASSRTGQAFF
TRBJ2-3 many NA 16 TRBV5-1 TGCGCCAGCAGCGTGACAGGCGGGGAGGGCACAGATACGCAGTATTTT CASSVTGGEGTDTQYF
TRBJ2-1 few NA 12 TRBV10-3 TGTGCCAGCCAGTCTGAGTACAATGAGCAGTTCTTC CASQSEYNEQFF
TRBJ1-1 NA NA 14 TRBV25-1 TGTGCCAGCAGTGATATTGGGCCAGACACTGAAGCTTTCTTT CASSDIGPDTEAFF
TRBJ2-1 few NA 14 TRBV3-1 TGTGCCAGCAGCACCGGGACTGCCACCAATGAGCAGTTCTTC CASSTGTATNEQFF
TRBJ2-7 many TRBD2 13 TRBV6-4 TGTGCCCGGAGGACTAGCCGGTCTAACGAGCAGTACTTC CARRTSRSNEQYF
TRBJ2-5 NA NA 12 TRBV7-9 TGTGCCAGCAGCAAAAGAGGGGAGACCCAGTACTTC CASSKRGETQYF
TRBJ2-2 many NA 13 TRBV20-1 TGCAGTGCCTGGGACCGGCCAACCGGGGAGCTGTTTTTT CSAWDRPTGELFF
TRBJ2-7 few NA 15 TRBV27 TGTGCCAGCAGTTTAAGCCGTTTGGGCCTCTACGAGCAGTACTTC CASSLSRLGLYEQYF
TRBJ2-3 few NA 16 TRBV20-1 TGCAGTGCTAGAGACGGACCTCCTGGATACACAGATACGCAGTATTTT CSARDGPPGYTDTQYF
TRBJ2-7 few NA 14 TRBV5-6 TGTGCCAGCAGCTTGGGGGGACAAGTCTACGAGCAGTACTTC CASSLGGQVYEQYF
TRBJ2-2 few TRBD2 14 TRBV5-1 TGCGCCAGCTCAAGCGGGATAAACACCGGGGAGCTGTTTTTT CASSSGINTGELFF
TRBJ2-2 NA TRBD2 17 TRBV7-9 TGTGCCAGCAGCCTCCCGAGGGCTAGCGGGAACACCGGGGAGCTGTTTTTT CASSLPRASGNTGELFF
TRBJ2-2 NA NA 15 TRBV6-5 TGTGCCAGCAGTTACTCGAGTGAGAACACCGGGGAGCTGTTTTTT CASSYSSENTGELFF
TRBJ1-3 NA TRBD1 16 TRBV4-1 TGCGCCAGCAGCCAGTACACCGGGACAGTCGGAAACACCATATATTTT CASSQYTGTVGNTIYF
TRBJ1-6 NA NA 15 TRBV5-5 TGTGCCAGCAGCTTGGAGGGAGTTGTTAATTCACCCCTCCACTTT CASSLEGVVNSPLHF
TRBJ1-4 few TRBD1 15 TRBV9 TGTGCCAGCAGCGTGTACAGGGGAGAGGATGAAAAACTGTTTTTT CASSVYRGEDEKLFF
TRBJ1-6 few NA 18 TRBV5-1 TGCGCCAGCAGCTTGGATCGGGCACATAGCTCCTATAATTCACCCCTCCACTTT CASSLDRAHSSYNSPLHF
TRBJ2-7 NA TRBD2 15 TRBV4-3 TGCGCCAGCAGCCCGGGGGGAGGGACTTACTACGAGCAGTACTTC CASSPGGGTYYEQYF
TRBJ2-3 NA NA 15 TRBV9 TGTGCCAGCAGCGTAGGAGACGCTAGCACAGATACGCAGTATTTT CASSVGDASTDTQYF
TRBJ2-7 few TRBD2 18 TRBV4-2 TGTGCCAGCAGCCAAGATTTACTAGCGGGAGAGATAACCTACGAGCAGTACTTC CASSQDLLAGEITYEQYF
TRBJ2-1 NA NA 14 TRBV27 TGTGCCAGCACCCAGGTTAGCGGAGCCTACGAGCAGTTCTTC CASTQVSGAYEQFF
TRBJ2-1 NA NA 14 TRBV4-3 TGCGCCAGCAGCCAAGGAGAGGTCTACAATGAGCAGTTCTTC CASSQGEVYNEQFF
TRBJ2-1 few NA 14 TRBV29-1 TGCAGCGCTGAATTAGGAATCGGTCTCAATGAGCAGTTCTTC CSAELGIGLNEQFF
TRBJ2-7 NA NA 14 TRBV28 TGTGCCAGCAGTTACAGGGAGGCCTCCTACGAGCAGTACTTC CASSYREASYEQYF
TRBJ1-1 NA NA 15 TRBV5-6 TGTGCCAGCAGCTTGGCCTCAGGCCGTTCCACTGAAGCTTTCTTT CASSLASGRSTEAFF
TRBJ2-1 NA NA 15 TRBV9 TGTGCCAGCAGCGTAGCCGGGAGTGCGGTCAATGAGCAGTTCTTC CASSVAGSAVNEQFF
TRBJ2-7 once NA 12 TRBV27 TGTGCCAGCGGTATAAGGGTCGATGAGCAGTACTTC CASGIRVDEQYF
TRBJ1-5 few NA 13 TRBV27 TGTGCCAGCAGTATGGACAGAAATCAGCCCCAGCATTTT CASSMDRNQPQHF
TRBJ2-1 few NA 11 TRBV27 TGTGCCAGCATGAAAAACAATGAGCAGTTCTTC CASMKNNEQFF
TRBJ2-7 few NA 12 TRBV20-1 TGCAGTGCGGAGACGGGGAGCTACGAGCAGTACTTC CSAETGSYEQYF
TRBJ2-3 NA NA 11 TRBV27 TGTGCCACCCGGGACACAGATACGCAGTATTTT CATRDTDTQYF
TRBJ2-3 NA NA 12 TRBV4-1 TGCGCCAGCAGTCCGGGGAGAGATACGCAGTATTTT CASSPGRDTQYF
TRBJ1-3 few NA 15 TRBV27 TGTGCCAGCAGTTATACAGGGTTCTCCGGAAACACCATATATTTT CASSYTGFSGNTIYF
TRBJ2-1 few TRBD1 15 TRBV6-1 TGTGCCAGCAGCCAGACAGGGAGCTCCTACAATGAGCAGTTCTTC CASSQTGSSYNEQFF
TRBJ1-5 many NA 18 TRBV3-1 TGTGCCAGCAGCCAAGTGGGGGCAGGGATGGTTGGCAATCAGCCCCAGCATTTT CASSQVGAGMVGNQPQHF
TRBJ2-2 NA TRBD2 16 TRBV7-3 TGTGCCAGCAGCTTAGGGAGGGCTGGAGGAACCGGGGAGCTGTTTTTT CASSLGRAGGTGELFF
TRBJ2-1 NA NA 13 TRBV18 TGTGCCAGCTCACTGCGGGATTTGGATGAGCAGTTCTTC CASSLRDLDEQFF
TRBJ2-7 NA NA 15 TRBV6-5 TGTGCCAGCAGTTACTCTAGTGCTATCTCCTACGAGCAGTACTTC CASSYSSAISYEQYF
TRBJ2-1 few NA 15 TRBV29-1 TGCAGCGTTGTGGGGCGGGAAACCCCTACTTATGAGCAGTTCTTC CSVVGRETPTYEQFF
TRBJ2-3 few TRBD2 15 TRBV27 TGTGCCAGCAGTTCGGGGACTAGCGGGAGAGATACGCAGTATTTT CASSSGTSGRDTQYF
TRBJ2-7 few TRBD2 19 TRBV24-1 TGTGCCACCAGTGAATCCGGGACTAGCGGGAGCCAGAGCTCCTACGAGCAGTACTTC CATSESGTSGSQSSYEQYF
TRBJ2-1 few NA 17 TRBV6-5 TGTGCCAGCAGTTACGATCGATCCTACAAGATCCTCGATGAGCAGTTCTTC CASSYDRSYKILDEQFF
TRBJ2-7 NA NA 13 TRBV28 TGTGCCAGCAGTTTTGAGGGTTCCTACGAGCAGTACTTC CASSFEGSYEQYF
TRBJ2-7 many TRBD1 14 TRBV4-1 TGCGCCAGCAGCCCGCGGACAGGGAGCTACGAGCAGTACTTC CASSPRTGSYEQYF